What follows is one T cell receptor (beta chain) and its context. The target antigen is unknown. Using its own MiXCR run on the RT-PCR reads, TCRdb lists one record per CDR3 protein. The table lists 200,000 to 250,000 distinct CDR3 sequences, less than 15% of them singletons. The sample comes from a study of response to subunit inactivated influenza vaccine. Study-wide findings and caveats: T cells newly recruited by each seasonal influenza vaccination are few, the authors suggested.

The material sequenced was non-naive T cells sorted from PBMCs, taken 14 to 15 days before vaccination. This receptor was identified in a man in his fifties who received an inactivated influenza vaccine.

CDR3 residues: CASSYSETSFSYNEQFF. Written as DNA, the CDR3 is TGTGCCAGCAGTTACTCCGAAACTAGCTTCTCCTACAATGAGCAGTTCTTC. The rearrangement uses TRBV6-2 or TRBV6-3 and TRBJ2-1, with a weak D call TRBD2 (6 bases). The V end was cut by 0 bases, the J end by 0 bases, with 12 bases between. The CDR3 sequence is 17 residues long. Per the germline V gene, CDR1 is MNHEY and CDR2 is SVGEGT.